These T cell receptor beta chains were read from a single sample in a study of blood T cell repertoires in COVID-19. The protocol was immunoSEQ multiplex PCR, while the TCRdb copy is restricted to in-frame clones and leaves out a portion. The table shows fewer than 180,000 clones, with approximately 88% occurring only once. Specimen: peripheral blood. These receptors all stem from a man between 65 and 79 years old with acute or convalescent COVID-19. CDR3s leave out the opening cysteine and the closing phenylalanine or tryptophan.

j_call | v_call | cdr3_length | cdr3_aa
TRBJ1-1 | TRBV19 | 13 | ASRTPGTENTEAF
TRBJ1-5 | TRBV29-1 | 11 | SVTQGAYQPQH
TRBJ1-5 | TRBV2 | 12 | ASSEGQSNQPQH
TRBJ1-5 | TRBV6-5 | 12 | ASTPRGVNQPQH
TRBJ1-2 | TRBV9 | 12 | ASSTDTGNYGYT
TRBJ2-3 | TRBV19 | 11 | ASSTGQGFTQY
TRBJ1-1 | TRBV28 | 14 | ASSLPSVQINTEAF
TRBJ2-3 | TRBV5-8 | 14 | ASSLESRGPTDTQY
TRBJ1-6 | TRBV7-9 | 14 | ASSEQGAAGNSPLH
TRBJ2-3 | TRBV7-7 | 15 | ASSLWPASSDTDTQY
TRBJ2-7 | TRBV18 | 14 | ASSPRTGTWHYEQY
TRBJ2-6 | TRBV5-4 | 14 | ASSSLTGSGANVLT
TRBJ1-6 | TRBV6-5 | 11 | ASSRMANSPLH
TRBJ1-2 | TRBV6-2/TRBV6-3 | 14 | ASSPDRDRVGDGYT
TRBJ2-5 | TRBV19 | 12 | ASSIETGGETQY
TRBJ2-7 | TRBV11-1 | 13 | ASSLTTGPAYEQY
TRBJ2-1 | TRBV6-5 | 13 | ASTRGAPWGNEQF
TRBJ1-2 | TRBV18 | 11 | ASSPPVGTGDT
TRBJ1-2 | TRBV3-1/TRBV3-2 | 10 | ASSGGPYGYT
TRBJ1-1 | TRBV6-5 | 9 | ASRGPGEAF
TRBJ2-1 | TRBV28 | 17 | ASSSLEGGGSLRYNEQF
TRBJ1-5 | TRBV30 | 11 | AWSLADNQPQH
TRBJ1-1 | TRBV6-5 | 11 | ASRTGFWTEAF
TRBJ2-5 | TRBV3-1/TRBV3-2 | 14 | ASSLGLAGGTGTQY
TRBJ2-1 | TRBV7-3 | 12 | ASSLGGTSGEQF
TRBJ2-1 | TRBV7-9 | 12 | ASSPPSAYNEQF
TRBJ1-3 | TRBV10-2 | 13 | ASSEHRDSGNTIY
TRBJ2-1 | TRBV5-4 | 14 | ASSLGGQTDYNEQF
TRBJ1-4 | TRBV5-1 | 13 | ASSVTGSSYEKLF
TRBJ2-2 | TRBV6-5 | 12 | ASSYSGGAGELF
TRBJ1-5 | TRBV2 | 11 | ASSRGGPQPQH
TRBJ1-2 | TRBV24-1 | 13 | ATSDRNTGGYGYT
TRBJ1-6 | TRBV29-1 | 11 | SVAQGGDSPLH
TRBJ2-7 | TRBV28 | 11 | ASRRAGGYEQY
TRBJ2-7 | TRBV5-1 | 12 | ASRGDGGFGEQY
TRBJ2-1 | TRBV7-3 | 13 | ASSPGTSGYNEQF
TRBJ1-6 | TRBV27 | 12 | ATRTGSFNSPLH
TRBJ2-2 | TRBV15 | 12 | ATSFTPNTGELF
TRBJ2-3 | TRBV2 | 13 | ASRNFQGGTDTQY
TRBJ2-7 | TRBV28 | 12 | ASSSPGQTYEQY
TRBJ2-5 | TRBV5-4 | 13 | ASSTAKQGGETQY
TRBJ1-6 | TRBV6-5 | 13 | ASSYAGQGHSPLH
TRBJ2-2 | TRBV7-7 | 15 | ASSLAGAGPAGSELF
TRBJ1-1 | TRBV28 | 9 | ASRRVREAF
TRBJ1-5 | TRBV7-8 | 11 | ASSRNIGQPQH
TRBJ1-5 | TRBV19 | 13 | ASSIWEGKGQPQH
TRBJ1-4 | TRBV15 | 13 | ATSTNQGIGEKLF
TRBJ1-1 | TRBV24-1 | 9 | ATRQGTEAF
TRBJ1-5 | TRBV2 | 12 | ASSVQGTGQPQH
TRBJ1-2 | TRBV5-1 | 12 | ASSLDDMNYGYT
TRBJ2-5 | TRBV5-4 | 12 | ASSLAQRRETQY
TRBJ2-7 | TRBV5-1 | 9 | ARPLYDEQY
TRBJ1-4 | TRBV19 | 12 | ASTPGGTLEKLF
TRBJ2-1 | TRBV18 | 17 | ASSPPVGIARAHYNEQF